The rows below give T cell receptor beta chains drawn from one sample of a study of cytomegalovirus exposure and HLA in healthy donors. Repertoires were generated with immunoSEQ multiplex PCR, while TCRdb's copy carries only in-frame clones and drops some. The profile shows some 100,000 clones, 65% to 80% of them singletons. The sample taken for sequencing was PBMCs. These receptors originate from a female donor in good health and CMV-seronegative. Both conserved end residues are part of each CDR3. The order of the fields is D gene, V gene, J gene, clone size, CDR3 protein, CDR3 DNA. A D gene is named only where the DNA matches it firmly. Size values are once, few and many counts, or a class for expanded clones, and some rows have none.

NA	TRBV15	TRBJ2-3	NA	CATSRDSGLYTQYF	TGTGCCACCAGCAGAGACTCAGGGCTATATACGCAGTATTTT
TRBD1	TRBV6-1	TRBJ1-2	once	CASSVGTAYGYTF	TGTGCCAGCAGTGTTGGGACAGCCTATGGCTACACCTTC
NA	TRBV6-4	TRBJ1-1	few	CASSPAGQEGTEAFF	TGTGCCAGCAGCCCCGCGGGGCAGGAAGGCACTGAAGCTTTCTTT
TRBD2	TRBV7-2	TRBJ2-7	NA	CASSLGGGAGRYEQYF	TGTGCCAGCAGCTTAGGCGGGGGGGCCGGTCGCTACGAGCAGTACTTC
NA	TRBV21-1	TRBJ1-5	NA	CASSRDQPQHF	TGTGCCAGCAGCCGGGATCAGCCCCAGCATTTT
TRBD1	TRBV5-4	TRBJ2-5	NA	CASSQGVETQYF	TGTGCCAGCAGTCAGGGGGTTGAGACCCAGTACTTC
NA	TRBV5-5	TRBJ1-2	once	CASSLNTATYGYTF	TGTGCCAGCAGCTTGAATACAGCCACCTATGGCTACACCTTC
TRBD1	TRBV5-1	TRBJ2-5	NA	CASSQGQTSQAAQYF	TGCGCCAGCAGCCAGGGACAGACTTCCCAAGCGGCCCAGTACTTC
NA	TRBV19	TRBJ1-1	NA	CASSLSENTEAFF	TGTGCCAGTAGTTTGTCAGAGAACACTGAAGCTTTCTTT
NA	TRBV6-1	TRBJ1-1	few	CASRPFGGDTEAFF	TGTGCCAGCAGGCCCTTCGGGGGAGACACTGAAGCTTTCTTT
NA	TRBV19	TRBJ2-1	NA	CASSMTSGAYNEQFF	TGTGCCAGTAGTATGACCAGCGGTGCCTACAATGAGCAGTTCTTC
TRBD1	TRBV28	TRBJ1-1	NA	CASSPIDRDSTEAFF	TGTGCCAGCAGTCCCATCGACAGGGACAGCACTGAAGCTTTCTTT
TRBD2	TRBV2	TRBJ2-1	NA	CASSGGLAGEQFF	TGTGCCAGCAGCGGGGGACTAGCGGGTGAGCAGTTCTTC
TRBD2	TRBV12-5	TRBJ2-2	few	CASGYRLAGGRNTGELFF	TGTGCTAGTGGCTACCGACTAGCGGGGGGCCGGAACACCGGGGAGCTGTTTTTT
NA	TRBV5-4	TRBJ1-6	NA	CASSREDNSPLHF	TGTGCCAGCAGCCGGGAGGACAATTCACCCCTCCACTTT
NA	TRBV30	TRBJ2-7	NA	CAWSDSPYEQYF	TGTGCCTGGAGTGACAGTCCCTACGAGCAGTACTTC
NA	TRBV25-1	TRBJ1-2	NA	CASSVTAYGYTF	TGTGCCAGCAGTGTCACAGCATATGGCTACACCTTC
TRBD2	TRBV6-1	TRBJ2-5	NA	CASSDRPSGGQETQYF	TGTGCCAGCAGTGATCGGCCTAGCGGGGGCCAAGAGACCCAGTACTTC
TRBD2	TRBV6-6	TRBJ2-1	NA	CASSYGAGGADEQFF	TGTGCCAGCAGTTATGGAGCGGGGGGCGCCGATGAGCAGTTCTTC
NA	TRBV7-9	TRBJ1-2	NA	CASSSGRGIGYGYTF	TGTGCCAGCAGCTCAGGAAGGGGGATTGGCTATGGCTACACCTTC
TRBD1	TRBV11-3	TRBJ1-3	NA	CASSLGGTGTCGNTIYF	TGTGCCAGCAGCTTGGGCGGGACAGGTACTTGCGGAAACACCATATATTTT
TRBD1	TRBV5-1	TRBJ2-7	NA	CARVYRDRQNFSYEQYF	TGCGCCAGAGTATACCGGGACAGGCAAAACTTCTCCTACGAGCAGTACTTC
TRBD1	TRBV6-1	TRBJ1-1	NA	CAGSGGDRTGFF	TGTGCCGGCAGCGGTGGGGACAGAACAGGGTTCTTT
TRBD1	TRBV19	TRBJ2-7	NA	CASSSLRDSSDEQYF	TGTGCCAGTAGTTCCCTCCGGGACAGTTCCGACGAGCAGTACTTC
TRBD2	TRBV7-9	TRBJ2-1	NA	CASSLAWERGARSYNEQFF	TGTGCCAGCAGCTTGGCCTGGGAGCGGGGGGCCCGCTCCTACAATGAGCAGTTCTTC
NA	TRBV18	TRBJ2-1	NA	CASSTTGYSYNEQFF	TGTGCCAGCTCAACGACAGGATACTCCTACAATGAGCAGTTCTTC
NA	TRBV6-5	TRBJ2-7	NA	CASSTSREQYF	TGTGCCAGCAGTACCTCGCGGGAGCAGTACTTC
NA	TRBV5-1	TRBJ2-7	once	CASRASYEQYF	TGCGCCAGCAGGGCCTCCTACGAGCAGTACTTC
NA	TRBV19	TRBJ1-6	NA	CASSMAEYHSPLHF	TGTGCCAGTAGTATGGCGGAGTATCATTCACCCCTCCACTTT